This is a list of T cell receptor beta chains from one sample in a study of CD8 T cells in Susac syndrome. TCRdb used MiXCR to reprocess the immunoSEQ multiplex PCR reads, holding one entry per CDR3 protein. Here the sample spans roughly 130,000 distinct CDR3 sequences, nearly 95% being singletons. The sequenced material came from CD4+ T cells from PBMCs. Receptor source: a human donor in good health. Both conserved end residues are part of each CDR3. A D gene is named only where the DNA matches it firmly. Clone size is stated in some rows and not others, as once, few, many or a class when expanded.

clone_size	d_call	j_call	v_call	cdr3_nt	cdr3_aa
NA	NA	TRBJ1-3	TRBV3-1	TGTGCCAGCAGCCGCCCAGGCCTCTCTGGAAACACCATATATTTT	CASSRPGLSGNTIYF
NA	TRBD2	TRBJ2-1	TRBV6-5	TGTGCCAGCAGTTCCCCTAGCGGGAGTAGGAATGAGCAGTTCTTC	CASSSPSGSRNEQFF
NA	NA	TRBJ2-7	TRBV4-1	TGCGCCAGCAGCTTTGACTCGGACGGCTACGAGCAGTACTTC	CASSFDSDGYEQYF
NA	NA	TRBJ2-3	TRBV3-1	TGTGCCAGCAGCCAAGTAAAGGATACGCAGTATTTT	CASSQVKDTQYF
NA	TRBD1	TRBJ2-6	TRBV30	TGTGCCTGGAGTCCCTACCATCCGACAGGGAAGTCAGTAATGGGGGCCAACGTCCTGACTTTC	CAWSPYHPTGKSVMGANVLTF
NA	NA	TRBJ2-7	TRBV6-5	TGTGCCAGCAGGTCCTCGACATTCGGGCTCCACGAGCAGTACTTC	CASRSSTFGLHEQYF
NA	NA	TRBJ1-2	TRBV2	TGTGCCAGCAGGGGGATCAGGGAAGGCAATTATGGCTACACCTTC	CASRGIREGNYGYTF
NA	TRBD1	TRBJ1-2	TRBV29-1	TGCAGCGTTGAAGGGGGGACAGTCTTCAACGGCTACACCTTC	CSVEGGTVFNGYTF
NA	NA	TRBJ2-1	TRBV19	TGTGCCAGTAGTTCCAGTGCTGACATCAATGAGCAGTTCTTC	CASSSSADINEQFF
NA	NA	TRBJ2-1	TRBV7-2	TGTGCCAGCTCCTTAGGGCCAAGGAATGAGCAGTTCTTC	CASSLGPRNEQFF
NA	NA	TRBJ2-1	TRBV23-1	TGCGCCAGCAGTCAATCGGGCCGGACAGATAAGAATGAGCAGTTCTTC	CASSQSGRTDKNEQFF
NA	NA	TRBJ2-5	TRBV5-1	TGCGCCAGCAGCTTGGGTTTGACCGAAGAGGCCCAGTACTTC	CASSLGLTEEAQYF
few	TRBD1	TRBJ2-7	TRBV28	TGTGCCAGCAGTGTTCCCGGGACAGGGAGCTACGAGCAGTACTTC	CASSVPGTGSYEQYF
NA	TRBD2	TRBJ2-3	TRBV3-1	TGTGCCAGCAGCCATAGCGGGAGGGCCTCTGGAGATACGCAGTATTTT	CASSHSGRASGDTQYF
NA	TRBD1	TRBJ1-4	TRBV7-2	TGTGCCAGCAGCTCCGACAGGGGTAATGAAAAACTGTTTTTT	CASSSDRGNEKLFF
NA	TRBD1	TRBJ2-7	TRBV15	TGTGCCACCAGCAGGGGGACAGGCTACGAGCAGTACTTC	CATSRGTGYEQYF
NA	NA	TRBJ1-1	TRBV6-2/TRBV6-3	TGTGCCAGCAGTTCCTCCTTGTGGGACACTGAAGCTTTCTTT	CASSSSLWDTEAFF
NA	TRBD1	TRBJ2-5	TRBV7-9	TGTGCCAGCAGCCGAGGGACAGCCCAAGAGACCCAGTACTTC	CASSRGTAQETQYF
NA	NA	TRBJ2-7	TRBV18	TGTGCCAGCTCACCCCTCCCCGGCAACGAGCAGTACTTC	CASSPLPGNEQYF
NA	NA	TRBJ2-1	TRBV12-3/TRBV12-4	TGTGCCAGCAGGCACCACGGGGGAGCCTACAATGAGCAGTTCTTC	CASRHHGGAYNEQFF
once	TRBD1	TRBJ1-1	TRBV7-9	TGTGCCAGCAGCTTGACAGGGGTGAACACTGAAGCTTTCTTT	CASSLTGVNTEAFF
NA	NA	TRBJ1-5	TRBV19	TGTGCCAGTACCCAGGGCACCCTGGCTAGCAATCAGCCCCAGCATTTT	CASTQGTLASNQPQHF
NA	NA	TRBJ2-7	TRBV6-5	TGTGCCAGCAGTTACTCGGCCACTACCTACGAGCAGTACTTC	CASSYSATTYEQYF
NA	NA	TRBJ2-3	TRBV10-2	TGCGCCAGCAGTGAGTCAGCAGCAACCGAAGGCACAGATACGCAGTATTTT	CASSESAATEGTDTQYF
NA	TRBD1	TRBJ1-5	TRBV29-1	TGCAGCGTACAGGACAGGGTAAATCAGCCCCAGCATTTT	CSVQDRVNQPQHF
NA	NA	TRBJ2-1	TRBV2	TGTGCCACCACGAGGGAGGCCTTAGGACGTTACAATGAGCAGTTCTTC	CATTREALGRYNEQFF
NA	TRBD2	TRBJ2-5	TRBV27	TGTGCCAGTGGCATGCGAGCGGGATTATCGGGGGAGACCCAGTACTTC	CASGMRAGLSGETQYF
NA	NA	TRBJ1-3	TRBV3-1	TGTGCCAGCAGCCAAGTTGGGGGAAACACCATATATTTT	CASSQVGGNTIYF
NA	TRBD1	TRBJ2-7	TRBV2	TGTGCCAGCAGTGGGACAGGTGTAACCTACGAGCAGTACTTC	CASSGTGVTYEQYF
NA	TRBD1	TRBJ1-1	TRBV4-2	TGTGCCAGCAGCCTGACAGGGACGGACACTGAAGCTTTCTTT	CASSLTGTDTEAFF
NA	NA	TRBJ2-1	TRBV7-2	TGTGCCAGCAGCTTGGGGAGTAGGAGTGAGCAGTTCTTC	CASSLGSRSEQFF
NA	TRBD2	TRBJ2-7	TRBV12-3/TRBV12-4	TGTGCCAGCACCCGTAGCGGGAGCTCCTACGAGCAGTACTTC	CASTRSGSSYEQYF
NA	NA	TRBJ2-5	TRBV11-1	TGTGCCAGCAGCCGCGGGACCGCCTTCCGGGGAGAGACCCAGTACTTC	CASSRGTAFRGETQYF
NA	TRBD1	TRBJ2-1	TRBV27	TGTGCCAGCAGTTTTATGACAGGGAAATCCAATGAGCAGTTCTTC	CASSFMTGKSNEQFF
NA	NA	TRBJ1-5	TRBV19	TGTGCCACCCAATTGGTTTCCCCGGCCGGCAATCAGCCCCAGCATTTT	CATQLVSPAGNQPQHF
NA	NA	TRBJ1-5	TRBV28	TGTGCCAGCATTGAGGGAGCAGGACAGCCCCAGCATTTT	CASIEGAGQPQHF
once	NA	TRBJ1-1	TRBV15	TGTGCCACCAGCAGAGATCTTGGCTTGGGCGGTGAAGCTTTCTTT	CATSRDLGLGGEAFF
NA	TRBD1	TRBJ2-7	TRBV4-1	TGCGCCAGCAGCCAATCCCCGGGACAGAGACTTTACGAGCAGTACTTC	CASSQSPGQRLYEQYF
once	NA	TRBJ2-7	TRBV29-1	TGCAGCACAACCGACGGACTTCGAGGCTCCTACGAGCAGTACTTC	CSTTDGLRGSYEQYF
NA	TRBD2	TRBJ2-1	TRBV5-1	TGCGCCAGCAGCTTGGGAGCGGGAGAAACCTACAATGAGCAGTTCTTC	CASSLGAGETYNEQFF
NA	NA	TRBJ2-5	TRBV5-1	TGCGCCAGCAGCTTGCCCCTTGCCGATCTAGAGACCCAGTACTTC	CASSLPLADLETQYF
NA	NA	TRBJ1-1	TRBV3-1	TGTGCCAGCAGCCAATCGGAGACTGAAGCTTTCTTT	CASSQSETEAFF
NA	NA	TRBJ1-1	TRBV27	TGTGCCAGCAGTTTAGGCAGAGGCACTGAAGCTTTCTTT	CASSLGRGTEAFF
NA	NA	TRBJ2-5	TRBV29-1	TGCAGCGTTGCTCTACGGGGGACAATACAAGAGACCCAGTACTTC	CSVALRGTIQETQYF
NA	TRBD1	TRBJ2-3	TRBV7-6	TGTGCCAGCAGCAAAACCGGGACAGGGGGGACAGATACGCAGTATTTT	CASSKTGTGGTDTQYF
NA	TRBD1	TRBJ2-3	TRBV29-1	TGCAGCGTTGGTGGGGCAGGGGGCGGCGCAGATACGCAGTATTTT	CSVGGAGGGADTQYF
NA	NA	TRBJ2-5	TRBV6-6	TGTGCCAGCAGTTACGCGGGACCGGGTGAGGAGACCCAGTACTTC	CASSYAGPGEETQYF
NA	NA	TRBJ1-1	TRBV12-3/TRBV12-4	TGTGCCAGCAATTTATATAGGACCACTGAAGCTTTCTTT	CASNLYRTTEAFF
few	TRBD1	TRBJ2-2	TRBV2	TGTGCCAGCAGTCCGGGACAGGGGACCGGGGAGCTGTTTTTT	CASSPGQGTGELFF
NA	TRBD1	TRBJ2-7	TRBV11-1	TGTGCCAGCAGCTACAGGGGACACGAGCAGTACTTC	CASSYRGHEQYF
few	TRBD1	TRBJ2-3	TRBV7-2	TGTGCCAGCAGCTTAGCGGGGACAGACACAGATACGCAGTATTTT	CASSLAGTDTDTQYF
NA	TRBD2	TRBJ2-1	TRBV3-1	TGTGCCAGCAGCCAAGAGACGGGAGGGAGGGAGCAGTTCTTC	CASSQETGGREQFF
NA	NA	TRBJ2-3	TRBV6-1	TGTGCCAGTGAGACCCTACGGACAGATACGCAGTATTTT	CASETLRTDTQYF
once	TRBD1	TRBJ2-7	TRBV12-3/TRBV12-4	TGTGCCAGCAGTCGTCAAAGGACAGGGGGGCAGCAGTACTTC	CASSRQRTGGQQYF
NA	TRBD1	TRBJ2-7	TRBV12-3/TRBV12-4	TGTGCCAGCAGTTTCGGGACAGGGAGGCACGAGCAGTACTTC	CASSFGTGRHEQYF
NA	NA	TRBJ1-3	TRBV27	TGTGCCAGCAGTTCCGCGGGGACTGGAAACACCATATATTTT	CASSSAGTGNTIYF
NA	TRBD1	TRBJ1-4	TRBV5-4	TGTGCCAGCAGCTTCGGCTCGGGACAGGGGAGGATGTTTTTT	CASSFGSGQGRMFF
NA	NA	TRBJ2-7	TRBV2	TGTGCCAGCACTGGGATCTCCTACGAGCAGTACTTC	CASTGISYEQYF
NA	NA	TRBJ1-1	TRBV4-1	TGCGCCAGCATCCCGACACCTCAGGGGTCGAACACTGAAGCTTTCTTT	CASIPTPQGSNTEAFF
few	NA	TRBJ2-5	TRBV3-1	TGTGCCAGCAGCCAGGGAGGCGAGACCCAGTACTTC	CASSQGGETQYF